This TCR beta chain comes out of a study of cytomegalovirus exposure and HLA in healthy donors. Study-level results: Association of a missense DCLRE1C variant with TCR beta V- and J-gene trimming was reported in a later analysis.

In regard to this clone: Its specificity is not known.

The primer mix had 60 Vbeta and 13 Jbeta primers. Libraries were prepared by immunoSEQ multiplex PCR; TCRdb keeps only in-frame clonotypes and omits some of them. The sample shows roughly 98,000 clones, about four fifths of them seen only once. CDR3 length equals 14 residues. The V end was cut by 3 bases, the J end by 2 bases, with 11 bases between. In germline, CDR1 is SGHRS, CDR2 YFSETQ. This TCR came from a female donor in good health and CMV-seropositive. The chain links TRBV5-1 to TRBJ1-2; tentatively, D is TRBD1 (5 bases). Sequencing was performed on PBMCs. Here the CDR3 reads CASSSQRGNYGYTF. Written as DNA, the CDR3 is TGCGCCAGCAGCTCTCAAAGGGGCAACTATGGCTACACCTTC.